This T cell receptor beta chain is from a study of spatial heterogeneity in lung cancer. About the study: Alpha-chain sequences were consistently detected in smaller numbers than beta-chain sequences.

Specified time point: sample taken at primary tumor resection. No cells were sorted before sequencing. The whole RNA sequenced was extracted from tumor, nontumor lung or frozen PBMC. This clonotype was observed many times. The CDR3 covers 13 residues. CDR1 and CDR2 (germline): SQVTM, ANQGSEA. Germline trimming cut 6 bases from V and 4 bases from J; bases unmatched to any gene: 8. Individually, TCR cDNA molecules were each labelled with a unique molecular identifier. TCRdb called the 5' RACE reads again in MiXCR, with one record for every CDR3 protein. Seen here are about 78,000 distinct CDR3 sequences, roughly 8% observed once, and the top ten hold roughly 6.4%.

This chain uses TRBV29-1 with TRBJ2-7; 8 positions agree with TRBD1. The TCR was taken from a male donor with early-stage non-small cell lung cancer. The sequencing here drew on PBMCs, taken at surgery. CDR3 in DNA: TGCAGCGTGCTCCCGCAGGGGGCTTACGAGCAGTACTTC. Its protein product is CSVLPQGAYEQYF.